The present TCR beta chain was sequenced within a study of blood T cell repertoires in COVID-19. The CDR3 sequence is 15 residues long. CDR1 KGHSH and CDR2 LQKENI come from the germline V gene. V gave up 0 bases and J gave up 4 bases; unmatched junction bases: 2. TCRdb's table, derived via immunoSEQ multiplex PCR, lists solely in-frame clones and lacks some. The table includes some 80,000 clones, approximately 90% detected once. The V and J genes are TRBV18 and TRBJ2-1; 8 bases agree with TRBD2. The receptor's source is a human donor in a cohort sampled during active COVID-19. Source material: peripheral blood. CDR3 DNA sequence: TGTGCCAGCTCACCACCGACTAGCGAGTACAATGAGCAGTTCTTC. Its protein is CASSPPTSEYNEQFF.